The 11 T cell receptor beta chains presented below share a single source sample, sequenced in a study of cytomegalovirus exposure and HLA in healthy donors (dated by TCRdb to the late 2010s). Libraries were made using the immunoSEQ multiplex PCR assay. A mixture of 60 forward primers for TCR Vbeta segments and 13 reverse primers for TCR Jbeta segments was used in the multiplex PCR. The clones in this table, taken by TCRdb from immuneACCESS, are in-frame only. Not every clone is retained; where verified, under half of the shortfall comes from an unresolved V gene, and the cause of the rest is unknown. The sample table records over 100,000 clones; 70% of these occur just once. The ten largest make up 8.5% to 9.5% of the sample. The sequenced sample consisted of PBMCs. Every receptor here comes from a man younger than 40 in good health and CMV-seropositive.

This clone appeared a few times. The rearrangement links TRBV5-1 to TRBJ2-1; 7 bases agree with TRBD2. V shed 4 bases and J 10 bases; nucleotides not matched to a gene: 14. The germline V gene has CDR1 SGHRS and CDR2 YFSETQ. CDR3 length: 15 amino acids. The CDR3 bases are TGCGCCAGCAGCCATGGGGGTAGCGGGCTCGAAGAGCAGTTCTTC. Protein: CASSHGGSGLEEQFF.

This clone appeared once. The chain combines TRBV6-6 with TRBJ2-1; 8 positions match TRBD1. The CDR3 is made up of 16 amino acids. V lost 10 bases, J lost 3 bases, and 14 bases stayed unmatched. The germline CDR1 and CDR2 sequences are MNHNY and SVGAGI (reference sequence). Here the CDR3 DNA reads TGTGCCACGGAGCAGGGGGCCTGCACCTACTACAATGAGCAGTTCTTC. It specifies CATEQGACTYYNEQFF.

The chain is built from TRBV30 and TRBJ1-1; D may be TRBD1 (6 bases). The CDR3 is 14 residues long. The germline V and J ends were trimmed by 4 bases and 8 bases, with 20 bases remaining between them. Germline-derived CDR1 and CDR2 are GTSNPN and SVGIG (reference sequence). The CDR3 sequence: CAWTYNRDTGEAFF. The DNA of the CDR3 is TGTGCCTGGACCTACAACCGGGACACCGGAGAAGCTTTCTTT.

The DNA of the CDR3 is TGTGCCACCAGCAGTGCGGGGTCCACCGGGGAGCTGTTTTTT. Translating gives CATSSAGSTGELFF. This chain connects TRBV15 to TRBJ2-2, with D maybe TRBD2 (6 bases). The CDR3 sequence is 14 residues long. Per germline, CDR1 LNHNV and CDR2 YYDKDF (reference sequence). V gave up 3 bases and J gave up 4 bases, with 9 bases separating them.

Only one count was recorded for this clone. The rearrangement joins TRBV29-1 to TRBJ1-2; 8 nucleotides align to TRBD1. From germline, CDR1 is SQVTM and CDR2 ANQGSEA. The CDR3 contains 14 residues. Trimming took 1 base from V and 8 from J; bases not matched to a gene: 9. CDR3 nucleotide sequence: TGCAGCGTTGAAGGTCAGGGGGCACGTCAGGGCTACACCTTC. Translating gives CSVEGQGARQGYTF.

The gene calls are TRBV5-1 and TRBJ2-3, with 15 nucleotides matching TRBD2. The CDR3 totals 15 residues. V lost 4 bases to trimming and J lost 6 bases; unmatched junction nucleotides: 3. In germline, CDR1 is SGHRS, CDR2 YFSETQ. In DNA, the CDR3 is TGCGCCAGCAGCCTAGGGACTAGCGGGGGGGATACGCAGTATTTT. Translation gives CASSLGTSGGDTQYF.

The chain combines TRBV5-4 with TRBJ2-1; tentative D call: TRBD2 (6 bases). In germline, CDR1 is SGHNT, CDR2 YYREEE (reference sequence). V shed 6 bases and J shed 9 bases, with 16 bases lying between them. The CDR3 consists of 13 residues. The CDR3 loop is CASTPSGVGEQFF. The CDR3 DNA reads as TGTGCCAGCACCCCGTCGGGGGTTGGTGAGCAGTTCTTC.

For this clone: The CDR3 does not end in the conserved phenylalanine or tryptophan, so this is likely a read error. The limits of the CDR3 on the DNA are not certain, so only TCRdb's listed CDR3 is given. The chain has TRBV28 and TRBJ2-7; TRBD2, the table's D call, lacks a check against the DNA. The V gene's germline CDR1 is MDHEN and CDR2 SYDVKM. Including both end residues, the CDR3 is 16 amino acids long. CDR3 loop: CASSPPGTSGSPLTLA.

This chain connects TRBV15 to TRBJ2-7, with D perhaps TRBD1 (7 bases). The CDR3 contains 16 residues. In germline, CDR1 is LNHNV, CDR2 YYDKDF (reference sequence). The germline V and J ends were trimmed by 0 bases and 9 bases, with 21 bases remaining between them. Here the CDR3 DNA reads TGTGCCACCAGCAGAGATACGTCCGATAACAGGGGAGGGCAGTACTTC. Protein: CATSRDTSDNRGGQYF.

CDR3 amino acids: CASSRSDREGNEQFF. For the CDR3, the DNA is TGCGCCAGCAGCCGTTCGGACAGGGAGGGCAATGAGCAGTTCTTC. This chain joins TRBV4-1 and TRBJ2-1; D is perhaps TRBD1 (8 bases). Germline V lookup: CDR1 MGHRA, CDR2 YSYEKL. The CDR3 length is 15 residues. The V and J ends lost 4 bases and 6 bases respectively, with 16 bases between them.

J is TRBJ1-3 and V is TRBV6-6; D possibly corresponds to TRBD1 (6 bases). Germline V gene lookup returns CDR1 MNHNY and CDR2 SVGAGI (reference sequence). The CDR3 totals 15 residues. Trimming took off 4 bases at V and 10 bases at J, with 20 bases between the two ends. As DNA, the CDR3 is TGTGCCAGCAGTTCCAAACGGGACATTTTCCGAACCATATATTTT. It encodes CASSSKRDIFRTIYF.